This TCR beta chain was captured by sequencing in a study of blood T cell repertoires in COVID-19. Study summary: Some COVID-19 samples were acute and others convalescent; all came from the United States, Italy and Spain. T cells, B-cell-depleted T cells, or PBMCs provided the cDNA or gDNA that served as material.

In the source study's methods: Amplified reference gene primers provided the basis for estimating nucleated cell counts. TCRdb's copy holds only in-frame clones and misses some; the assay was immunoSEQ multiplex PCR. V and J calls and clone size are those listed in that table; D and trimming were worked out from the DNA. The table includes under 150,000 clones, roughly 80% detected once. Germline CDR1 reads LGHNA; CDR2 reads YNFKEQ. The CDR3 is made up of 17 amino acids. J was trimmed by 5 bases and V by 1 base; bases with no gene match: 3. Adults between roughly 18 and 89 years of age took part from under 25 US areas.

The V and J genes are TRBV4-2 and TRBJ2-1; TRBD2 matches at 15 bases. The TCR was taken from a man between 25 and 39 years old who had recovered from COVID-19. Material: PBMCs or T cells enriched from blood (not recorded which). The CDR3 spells CASSQGTSGRAHNEQFF. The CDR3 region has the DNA TGTGCCAGCAGCCAAGGGACTAGCGGGAGGGCCCACAATGAGCAGTTCTTC.